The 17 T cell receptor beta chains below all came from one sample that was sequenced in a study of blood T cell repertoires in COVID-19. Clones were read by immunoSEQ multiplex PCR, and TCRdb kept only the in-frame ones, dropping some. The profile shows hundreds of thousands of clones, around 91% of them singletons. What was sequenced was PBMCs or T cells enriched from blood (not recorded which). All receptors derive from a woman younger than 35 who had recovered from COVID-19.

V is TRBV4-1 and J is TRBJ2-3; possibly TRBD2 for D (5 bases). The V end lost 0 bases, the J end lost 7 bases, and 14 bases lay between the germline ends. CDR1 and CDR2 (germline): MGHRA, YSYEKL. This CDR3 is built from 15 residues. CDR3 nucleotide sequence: TGCGCCAGCAGCCAAGAGCCAGGCGGGTTTTATACGCAGTATTTT. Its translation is CASSQEPGGFYTQYF.

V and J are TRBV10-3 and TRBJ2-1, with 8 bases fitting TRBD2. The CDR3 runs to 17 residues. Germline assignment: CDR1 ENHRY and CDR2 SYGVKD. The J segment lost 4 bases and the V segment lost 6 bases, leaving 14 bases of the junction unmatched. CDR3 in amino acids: CAISQLGTGGSYNEQFF. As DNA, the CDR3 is TGTGCCATCAGCCAATTAGGGACGGGGGGGTCATACAATGAGCAGTTCTTC.

CDR3: CASSHPGRREVNIQYF. The DNA of the CDR3 is TGTGCCAGCAGCCATCCAGGGCGGAGGGAGGTAAACATTCAGTACTTC. The V and J genes are TRBV11-2 and TRBJ2-4, with TRBD2 as a possible D gene (6 bases). This CDR3 is 16 amino acids long. The ends were cut back, 5 bases at V and 6 bases at J, with 20 bases in the middle. Germline V gene sequence: CDR1 SGHAT, CDR2 FQNNGV.

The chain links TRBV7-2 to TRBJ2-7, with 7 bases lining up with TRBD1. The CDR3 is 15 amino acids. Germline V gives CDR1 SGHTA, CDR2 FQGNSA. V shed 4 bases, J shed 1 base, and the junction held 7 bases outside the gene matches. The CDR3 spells CASSSPTGNSYEQYF. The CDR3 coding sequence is TGTGCCAGCAGCTCCCCGACAGGGAATTCCTACGAGCAGTACTTC.

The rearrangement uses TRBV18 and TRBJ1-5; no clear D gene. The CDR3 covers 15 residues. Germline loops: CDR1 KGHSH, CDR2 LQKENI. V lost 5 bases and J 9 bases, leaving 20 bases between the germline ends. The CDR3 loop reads CASSSEANLLGPQHF. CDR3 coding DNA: TGTGCCAGCTCATCCGAGGCTAATTTGCTAGGGCCCCAGCATTTT.

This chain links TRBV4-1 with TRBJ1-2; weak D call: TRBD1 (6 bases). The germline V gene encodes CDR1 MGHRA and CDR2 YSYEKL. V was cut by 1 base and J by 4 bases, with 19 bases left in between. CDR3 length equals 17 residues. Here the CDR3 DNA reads TGCGCCAGCAGCCAAGTCGACGGCAGGGGCGCGGTCTATGGCTACACCTTC. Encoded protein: CASSQVDGRGAVYGYTF.

CDR3 in DNA: TGTGCCAGCAGCTGGGACAGGGATACGCAGTATTTT. Translating it yields CASSWDRDTQYF. The genes are TRBV5-8 and TRBJ2-3; TRBD1 aligns across 8 bases. Per germline, CDR1 SGHTS and CDR2 YDEGEE. V gave up 3 bases and J gave up 6 bases; unmatched junction bases: 0. This CDR3 has 12 amino acids.

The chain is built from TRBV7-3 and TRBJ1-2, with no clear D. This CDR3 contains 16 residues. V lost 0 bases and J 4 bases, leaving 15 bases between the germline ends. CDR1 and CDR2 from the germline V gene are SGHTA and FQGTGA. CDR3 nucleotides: TGTGCCAGCAGCTTAACCCCGGCTTCGGCAGGCTATGGCTACACCTTC. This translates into CASSLTPASAGYGYTF.

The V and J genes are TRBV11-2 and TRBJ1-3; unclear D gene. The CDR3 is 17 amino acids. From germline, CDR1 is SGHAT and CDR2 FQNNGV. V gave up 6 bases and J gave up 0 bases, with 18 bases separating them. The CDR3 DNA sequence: TGTGCCAGCAGTTTTACAACCCAGGCCAACTCTGGAAACACCATATATTTT. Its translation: CASSFTTQANSGNTIYF.

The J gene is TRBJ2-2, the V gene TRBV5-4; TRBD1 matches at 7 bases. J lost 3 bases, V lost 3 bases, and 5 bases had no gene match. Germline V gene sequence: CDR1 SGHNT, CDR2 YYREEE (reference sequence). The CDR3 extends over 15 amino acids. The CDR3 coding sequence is TGTGCCAGCAGCTCGGGACAGCGCCACACCGGGGAGCTGTTTTTT. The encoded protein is CASSSGQRHTGELFF.

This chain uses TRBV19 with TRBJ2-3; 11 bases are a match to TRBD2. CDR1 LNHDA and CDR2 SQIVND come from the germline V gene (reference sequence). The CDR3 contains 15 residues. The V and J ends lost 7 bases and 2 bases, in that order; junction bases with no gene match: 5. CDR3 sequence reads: CASNGGLADTDTQYF. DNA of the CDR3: TGTGCCAGTAACGGGGGACTAGCGGACACAGATACGCAGTATTTT.

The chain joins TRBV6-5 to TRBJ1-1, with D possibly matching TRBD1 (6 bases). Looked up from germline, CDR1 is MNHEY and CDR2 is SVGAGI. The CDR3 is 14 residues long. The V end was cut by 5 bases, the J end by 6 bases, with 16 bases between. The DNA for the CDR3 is TGTGCCAGCAGTCCTACGGGGGGGGGCGCTGAAGCTTTCTTT. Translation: CASSPTGGGAEAFF.

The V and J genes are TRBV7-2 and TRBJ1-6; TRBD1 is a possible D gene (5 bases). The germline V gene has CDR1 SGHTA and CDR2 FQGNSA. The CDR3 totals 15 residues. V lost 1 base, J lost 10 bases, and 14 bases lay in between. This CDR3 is CASSLGGTGGSPLHF. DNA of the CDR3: TGTGCCAGCAGCTTAGGAGGGACGGGAGGATCACCCCTCCACTTT.

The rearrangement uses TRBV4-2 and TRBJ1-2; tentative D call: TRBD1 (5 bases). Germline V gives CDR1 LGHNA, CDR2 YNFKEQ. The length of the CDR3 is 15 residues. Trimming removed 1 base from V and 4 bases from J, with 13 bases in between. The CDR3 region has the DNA TGTGCCAGCAGCCAAGGTCTAGGGGCCATCTATGGCTACACCTTC. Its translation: CASSQGLGAIYGYTF.

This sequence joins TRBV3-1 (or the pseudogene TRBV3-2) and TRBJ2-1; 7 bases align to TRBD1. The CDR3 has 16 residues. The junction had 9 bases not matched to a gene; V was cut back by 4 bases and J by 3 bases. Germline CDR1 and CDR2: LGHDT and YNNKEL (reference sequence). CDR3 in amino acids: CASSPPGQPFYNEQFF. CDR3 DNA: TGTGCCAGCAGCCCGCCGGGACAGCCCTTCTACAATGAGCAGTTCTTC.

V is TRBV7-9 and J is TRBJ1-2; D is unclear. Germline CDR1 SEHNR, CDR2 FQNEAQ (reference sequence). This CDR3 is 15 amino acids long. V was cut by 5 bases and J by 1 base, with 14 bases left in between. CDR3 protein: CASSPAPQVNYGYTF. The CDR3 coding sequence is TGTGCCAGCAGCCCGGCCCCTCAGGTTAACTATGGCTACACCTTC.

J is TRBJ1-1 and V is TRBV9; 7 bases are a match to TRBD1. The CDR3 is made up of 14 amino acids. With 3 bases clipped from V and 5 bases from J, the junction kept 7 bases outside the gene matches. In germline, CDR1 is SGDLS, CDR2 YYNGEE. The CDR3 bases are TGTGCCAGCAGCGCCATCACAGGGGAGACTGAAGCTTTCTTT. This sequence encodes CASSAITGETEAFF.